The 28 T cell receptor beta chains listed next were all sequenced from one sample in a study of cytomegalovirus exposure and HLA in healthy donors. 60 Vbeta and 13 Jbeta primers were used in PCR. Profiling relied on immunoSEQ multiplex PCR, and the TCRdb table lists in-frame clones only, not all of them. This sample carries about 140,000 clones, more than 60% of them seen once, and the ten largest clones take 1.5% to 2%. Sequenced input: PBMCs. These receptors were taken from a female donor in good health and CMV-seronegative.

This clone was detected only once. The chain has TRBV7-3 and TRBJ2-3, with 9 bases identical to TRBD2. The trim removed 4 bases at V and 1 base at J, leaving 6 bases unmatched. In germline, CDR1 is SGHTA, CDR2 FQGTGA. The CDR3 runs 16 residues. The CDR3 coding sequence is TGTGCCAGCAGCTCCGCTAGCGGGACAGGCACAGATACGCAGTATTTT. Amino acids: CASSSASGTGTDTQYF.

This clone came up once. V and J are TRBV2 and TRBJ2-7; D remains unclear. Germline values: CDR1 SNHLY, CDR2 FYNNEI. The ends were cut back, 8 bases at V and 6 bases at J, with 14 bases in the middle. This CDR3 comprises 12 residues. In DNA form, the CDR3 reads TGTGCCAGCCGTGCCGGGTTGGGCGAGCAGTACTTC. Protein sequence: CASRAGLGEQYF. The variable domain in full, completed from reference TRBV2 and TRBJ2-7, reads EPEVTQTPSHQVTQMGQEVILRCVPISNHLYFYWYRQILGQKVEFLVSFYNNEISEKSEIFDDQFSVERPDGSNFTLKIRSTKLEDSAMYFCASRAGLGEQYFGPGTRLTVT.

CDR3 sequence reads: CASSFGTGGSGANVLTF. CDR3 sequence (DNA): TGTGCCAGCAGCTTTGGGACAGGGGGCTCTGGGGCCAACGTCCTGACTTTC. The rearrangement joins TRBV7-2 to TRBJ2-6; 11 bases are shared with TRBD1. Germline lookup yields CDR1 SGHTA and CDR2 FQGNSA. The J segment lost 0 bases and the V segment lost 3 bases, leaving 1 base of the junction unmatched. The CDR3 runs to 17 residues.

This chain joins TRBV27 and TRBJ1-1; no reliable D call. V dropped 5 bases and J dropped 0 bases, with 10 bases sitting between them. The CDR3 is 14 amino acids. Per germline, CDR1 MNHEY and CDR2 SMNVEV (reference sequence). This CDR3 reads CASSPINMNTEAFF. In DNA, the CDR3 is TGTGCCAGCAGTCCAATTAACATGAACACTGAAGCTTTCTTT.

The chain employs TRBV7-9 and TRBJ2-5; weak D call: TRBD1 (6 bases). The J call may be incorrect, as the DNA end agrees better with TRBJ2-7. CDR3 size: 13 residues. Germline lookup yields CDR1 SEHNR and CDR2 FQNEAQ (reference sequence). DNA of the CDR3: TGTGCCAGCAGCTTCGACAGGAGGTACGAGCAGTACTTC. Translation: CASSFDRRYEQYF.

In regard to this clone: Its ends do not fully match the called genes, so a read error is possible. The gene calls are TRBV6-5 and TRBJ1-6; 9 nucleotides match TRBD1. The CDR3 is 12 amino acids. Per the germline V gene, CDR1 is MNHEY and CDR2 is SVGAGI. CDR3 sequence (DNA): TGTGCCGGCAGGACAGGGGATTCACCCCTCCACTTT. Translation: CAGRTGDSPLHF.

This clone was seen a single time. The rearrangement uses TRBV25-1 and TRBJ1-4, with TRBD1 identical over 9 bases. V lost 3 bases, J lost 5 bases, and 1 base stayed unmatched. The CDR3 is 14 amino acids. Germline CDR1 MGHDK, CDR2 SYGVNS. The CDR3 protein is CASSEGQGNEKLFF. CDR3 bases: TGTGCCAGCAGTGAGGGACAGGGAAATGAAAAACTGTTTTTT.

The chain employs TRBV21-1 and TRBJ2-1; the table assigns TRBD2, which was not confirmed against the DNA. TRBV21-1 is a pseudogene. The CDR3 extends over 17 amino acids. CDR3 loop: CASSKIGGRGVYNEQFF. CDR3 nucleotide sequence: TGTGCCAGCAGCAAAATAGGTGGGAGGGGGGTTTACAATGAGCAGTTCTTC.

This chain's CDR3 is CASSPQVGGRLARNEQFF. As DNA, the CDR3 is TGCGCCAGCAGCCCACAGGTGGGGGGGCGTCTAGCTCGCAATGAGCAGTTCTTC. This chain connects TRBV5-1 to TRBJ2-1, with D perhaps TRBD2 (7 bases). In germline, CDR1 is SGHRS, CDR2 YFSETQ. With 4 bases removed from V and 6 bases from J, the gap between germline ends came to 26 bases. The CDR3 runs to 18 residues.

This clone showed up just a few times. The J gene is TRBJ1-5, the V gene TRBV28; TRBD1 matches at 7 bases. Germline CDR1 MDHEN, CDR2 SYDVKM. The V segment lost 5 bases and the J segment 7 bases; nucleotides outside the gene matches: 8. This CDR3 is 14 amino acids long. CDR3 sequence reads: CASSRLTGNQPQHF. CDR3 DNA sequence: TGTGCCAGCAGTCGGCTGACAGGGAACCAGCCCCAGCATTTT.

This clone has a handful of counts. The chain couples TRBV5-1 to TRBJ1-2, with D possibly matching TRBD1 (5 bases). Trimming removed 2 bases at V and 0 bases at J, with 14 bases between. The CDR3 length is 16 residues. Germline assignment: CDR1 SGHRS and CDR2 YFSETQ. The CDR3 sequence: CASSLAETVANYGYTF. As DNA, the CDR3 is TGCGCCAGCAGCTTAGCCGAGACAGTAGCTAACTATGGCTACACCTTC.

This clone was seen a handful of times. The CDR3 nucleotides read TGTGCCAGCAGCACCGCCGGGACACGGTTCGCTGAAGCTTTCTTT. Amino acids: CASSTAGTRFAEAFF. The gene calls are TRBV7-9 and TRBJ1-1, with D perhaps matching TRBD1 (6 bases). The CDR3 runs 15 residues. Germline lookup yields CDR1 SEHNR and CDR2 FQNEAQ (reference sequence). V was clipped by 5 bases and J by 6 bases, with 19 bases between them.

V and J are TRBV11-2 and TRBJ1-2; D call uncertain. This CDR3 has 15 residues. V dropped 4 bases and J dropped 1 base, with 13 bases sitting between them. CDR1 and CDR2 from the germline V gene are SGHAT and FQNNGV. CDR3 region: CASSSMGLSNYGYTF. The CDR3, as DNA: TGTGCCAGCAGCTCCATGGGCCTTAGTAACTATGGCTACACCTTC.

The chain couples TRBV6-1 to TRBJ1-6, with D possibly matching TRBD1 (5 bases). Germline V gene lookup returns CDR1 MNHNS and CDR2 SASEGT. The length of the CDR3 is 16 residues. The germline V and J ends were trimmed by 3 bases and 7 bases, with 16 bases remaining between them. As DNA, the CDR3 is TGTGCCAGCAGTGAGAAACCAGGGATTCGGAATTCACCCCTCCACTTT. Translation gives CASSEKPGIRNSPLHF.

The CDR3 region has the DNA TGTGCCAGCTCTTTCCAGGGGCGGACAGATACGCAGTATTTT. Translation gives CASSFQGRTDTQYF. This chain connects TRBV7-9 to TRBJ2-3; a possible D gene is TRBD1 (6 bases). This CDR3 comprises 14 residues. Germline CDR1 and CDR2: SEHNR and FQNEAQ (reference sequence). V gave up 8 bases and J gave up 3 bases, with 15 bases separating them. Full variable domain (outside the CDR3, taken from reference TRBV7-9 and TRBJ2-3): DTGVSQNPRHKITKRGQNVTFRCDPISEHNRLYWYRQTLGQGPEFLTYFQNEAQLEKSRLLSDRFSAERPKGSFSTLEIQRTEQGDSAMYLCASSFQGRTDTQYFGPGTRLTVL.

This clone was seen a handful of times. The chain has TRBV5-4 and TRBJ2-1; 8 nucleotides agree with TRBD2. This CDR3 has 17 residues. J lost 0 bases, V lost 3 bases, and 8 bases had no gene match. The germline V gene has CDR1 SGHNT and CDR2 YYREEE (reference sequence). The CDR3 DNA sequence: TGTGCCAGCAGCTCATATAGCGGGGCTAGCTCCTACAATGAGCAGTTCTTC. Its translation is CASSSYSGASSYNEQFF.

This rearrangement joins TRBV27 to TRBJ2-7; 7 bases are a match to TRBD1. Unmatched junction bases numbered 12, after V lost 6 bases and J lost 4 bases. Per germline, CDR1 MNHEY and CDR2 SMNVEV (reference sequence). The CDR3 runs 15 residues. The CDR3 loop is CASSWRTGLSYEQYF. CDR3 in DNA: TGTGCCAGCAGCTGGAGGACAGGTTTATCTTACGAGCAGTACTTC.

This rearrangement joins TRBV19 to TRBJ1-2; no firm D call. This CDR3 spans 17 amino acids. In germline, CDR1 is LNHDA, CDR2 SQIVND (reference sequence). V lost 9 bases and J lost 4, with 27 bases in between. The CDR3 DNA reads as TGTGCCAGCCTGCGTACCCCCGCCTCTGAGGGCGGCTATGGCTACACCTTC. Its protein product is CASLRTPASEGGYGYTF. The whole variable domain, filled in from reference TRBV19 and TRBJ1-2, reads DGGITQSPKYLFRKEGQNVTLSCEQNLNHDAMYWYRQDPGQGLRLIYYSQIVNDFQKGDIAEGYSVSREKKESFPLTVTSAQKNPTAFYLCASLRTPASEGGYGYTFGSGTRLTVV.

CDR3 in DNA: TGTGCCACCGCGAGGGTAAGGGACACAGATACGCAGTATTTT. It translates to CATARVRDTDTQYF. The gene calls are TRBV15 and TRBJ2-3, with D possibly being TRBD2 (5 bases). The CDR3 consists of 14 residues. Trimming stripped 8 bases from V and 2 bases from J, with 14 bases between. The germline CDR1 and CDR2 sequences are LNHNV and YYDKDF (reference sequence).

This sequence joins TRBV10-1 and TRBJ2-7; weak D call: TRBD1 (5 bases). CDR3 length equals 14 residues. Between the trimmed V and J ends, which lost 6 bases and 0 bases, there was a span of 12 bases. The V gene's germline CDR1 is WNHNN and CDR2 SYGVQD (reference sequence). In DNA, the CDR3 is TGCGCCAGCAGCGCTCAGGGAAACTCCTACGAGCAGTACTTC. The encoded protein is CASSAQGNSYEQYF.

There are a few counts of this clone. The chain has TRBV7-9 and TRBJ2-7; D gene uncertain. Germline CDR1 is SEHNR and CDR2 is FQNEAQ (reference sequence). Trimming removed 6 bases from V and 4 bases from J, with 22 bases in between. CDR3 size: 16 residues. The CDR3 DNA follows: TGTGCCAGCAGTTTTTTCAAGCAGAAGGCGGCATACGAGCAGTACTTC. As protein: CASSFFKQKAAYEQYF.

The chain joins TRBV5-4 to TRBJ2-2; tentatively, D is TRBD2 (5 bases). The CDR3 totals 14 residues. The germline V gene encodes CDR1 SGHNT and CDR2 YYREEE (reference sequence). The V end lost 4 bases, the J end lost 0 bases, and 7 bases lay between the germline ends. The CDR3 loop is CASSPSSNTGELFF. The DNA for the CDR3 is TGTGCCAGCAGCCCTAGCTCGAACACCGGGGAGCTGTTTTTT.

The gene calls are TRBV10-1 and TRBJ2-7; 11 bases line up with TRBD1. Looked up from germline, CDR1 is WNHNN and CDR2 is SYGVQD (reference sequence). This CDR3 has 14 residues. Losses at the gene ends were 8 bases for V and 3 bases for J; bases not matched to a gene: 6. Written as DNA, the CDR3 is TGCGCCAGCTCCTCCGGGACAGGGGGCTACGAGCAGTACTTC. Translating gives CASSSGTGGYEQYF.

The V and J genes are TRBV7-3 and TRBJ2-5, with TRBD1 as a possible D gene (6 bases). The assigned J gene may be wrong: the sequence end matches TRBJ2-7 better. The CDR3 totals 15 residues. CDR1 is SGHTA and CDR2 is FQGTGA in the germline V gene. As DNA, the CDR3 is TGTGCCAGCAGCTTATTGTCACTGAGGGGGACCGAGCAGTACTTC. This sequence encodes CASSLLSLRGTEQYF.

V is TRBV5-1 and J is TRBJ2-3, with TRBD2 identical over 13 bases. V was clipped by 1 base and J by 6 bases; unmatched bases: 2. The CDR3 is made up of 15 amino acids. The germline V gene has CDR1 SGHRS and CDR2 YFSETQ. CDR3 sequence: CASSLLLAGGDTQYF. In nucleotides, the CDR3 is TGCGCCAGCAGCTTGTTACTAGCGGGAGGGGATACGCAGTATTTT. Supplemented by reference TRBV5-1 and TRBJ2-3, the full variable domain reads KAGVTQTPRYLIKTRGQQVTLSCSPISGHRSVSWYQQTPGQGLQFLFEYFSETQRNKGNFPGRFSGRQFSNSRSEMNVSTLELGDSALYLCASSLLLAGGDTQYFGPGTRLTVL.

The V and J genes are TRBV7-6 and TRBJ2-3; 8 bases are shared with TRBD2. This CDR3 comprises 16 residues. V shed 3 bases, J shed 6 bases, and the junction held 11 bases outside the gene matches. Germline CDR1 SGHVS, CDR2 FNYEAQ. CDR3 amino acids: CASSFYAGGREDTQYF. The CDR3 DNA follows: TGTGCCAGCAGCTTTTATGCGGGGGGCCGCGAGGATACGCAGTATTTT.

This clone has more than one count but fewer than ten. The genes are TRBV6-5 and TRBJ1-2, with D perhaps matching TRBD1 (6 bases). V lost 4 bases to trimming and J lost 0 bases, with 12 bases between them. The length of the CDR3 is 15 residues. CDR1 is MNHEY and CDR2 is SVGAGI in the germline V gene. DNA for the CDR3: TGTGCCAGCAGTTCCCTGACAGGAACTAACTATGGCTACACCTTC. Its translation is CASSSLTGTNYGYTF.

The DNA of the CDR3 is TGTGCCAGCAGCTGGACTAGCGGAGAGCACGAGCAGTACTTC. It translates to CASSWTSGEHEQYF. The V and J genes are TRBV6-1 and TRBJ2-7; 10 bases line up with TRBD2. In germline, CDR1 is MNHNS, CDR2 SASEGT. This CDR3 contains 14 residues. Losses at the gene ends were 6 bases for V and 5 bases for J; bases not matched to a gene: 7.